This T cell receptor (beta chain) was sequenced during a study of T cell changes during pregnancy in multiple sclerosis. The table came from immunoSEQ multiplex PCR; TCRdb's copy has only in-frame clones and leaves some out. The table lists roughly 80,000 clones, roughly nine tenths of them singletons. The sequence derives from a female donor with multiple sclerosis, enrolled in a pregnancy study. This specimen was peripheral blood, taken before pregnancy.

The CDR3 coding sequence is TGTGCCAGCAGCGACAAGACAGGGCTGGACACTGAAGCTTTCTTT. The encoded protein is CASSDKTGLDTEAFF. The gene calls are TRBV9 and TRBJ1-1, with 7 bases identical to TRBD1. The CDR3 has 15 residues. Germline-derived CDR1 and CDR2 are SGDLS and YYNGEE. J gave up 3 bases and V 3 bases, and 8 bases lay outside the gene matches.